Shown below are 17 T cell receptor beta chains from a single sample sequenced in a study of Graves' ophthalmopathy and Graves' hyperthyroidism. Amplifying from RNA transcripts, the study obtained TCR beta CDR3 regions. The first round was an RT-PCR with HTBI primers, and the second round was a multiplex PCR. MiXCR was run by TCRdb on the multiplex PCR reads, yielding one entry per CDR3 protein. The table lists over 450,000 distinct CDR3 sequences, approximately 15% of them singletons. Sequenced sample: blood. These receptor sequences come from a young woman with Graves' ophthalmopathy.

In its sample, this clonotype was seen a few times. V is TRBV5-1 and J is TRBJ2-3, with D possibly matching TRBD2 (5 bases). Germline V CDR1 and CDR2: SGHRS, YFSETQ. V was trimmed by 0 bases and J by 5 bases, leaving 10 bases between them. CDR3 length: 14 residues. The CDR3 nucleotides are TGCGCCAGCAGCTTGGATGCGGAGGTAGATACGCAGTATTTT. Translating gives CASSLDAEVDTQYF. The full variable domain, completed using reference TRBV5-1 and TRBJ2-3, is KAGVTQTPRYLIKTRGQQVTLSCSPISGHRSVSWYQQTPGQGLQFLFEYFSETQRNKGNFPGRFSGRQFSNSRSEMNVSTLELGDSALYLCASSLDAEVDTQYFGPGTRLTVL.

The sample holds many counts of this clonotype. V and J are TRBV30 and TRBJ1-1; D possibly corresponds to TRBD1 (5 bases). Trimming removed 3 bases at V and 3 bases at J, with 5 bases between. Germline V gene sequence: CDR1 GTSNPN, CDR2 SVGIG (reference sequence). The CDR3 has 11 residues. The CDR3 loop is CAWRGDTEAFF. CDR3 DNA: TGTGCCTGGAGGGGGGACACTGAAGCTTTCTTT.

This clonotype was seen ten or more times. The chain links TRBV11-1 to TRBJ1-2; the D is unclear. Between the trimmed V and J ends, which lost 5 bases and 4 bases, there was a span of 23 bases. The CDR3 is made up of 17 amino acids. From germline, CDR1 is SGHAT and CDR2 FQDESV (reference sequence). The CDR3: CASSNLVERKAGYGYTF. The CDR3 bases are TGTGCCAGCAGCAACCTTGTGGAACGTAAGGCGGGCTATGGCTACACCTTC.

This clonotype has a count of ten or more. The CDR3 here is CASKGWGRGRATYEQYF. The CDR3 DNA follows: TGTGCCAGCAAGGGATGGGGACGCGGGAGGGCAACCTACGAGCAGTACTTC. V gene TRBV11-2 combines with J gene TRBJ2-7, with 9 bases identical to TRBD2. Germline assignment: CDR1 SGHAT and CDR2 FQNNGV. This CDR3 has 17 amino acids. V trimming: 7 bases; J trimming: 2 bases; junction bases outside the gene matches: 15.

The chain carries TRBV6-1 and TRBJ2-2; 8 nucleotides agree with TRBD2. V was clipped by 7 bases and J by 5 bases; unmatched bases: 12. Germline V CDR1 and CDR2: MNHNS, SASEGT. The CDR3 length is 16 residues. In DNA form, the CDR3 reads TGTGCCAGCAACGGGGCGGGGGGTTATGAGACCGGGGAGCTGTTTTTT. Translation gives CASNGAGGYETGELFF.

This chain links TRBV6-5 with TRBJ1-5, with a weak D call TRBD1 (5 bases). Trimming took off 2 bases at V and 4 bases at J, with 18 bases between the two ends. This CDR3 comprises 17 residues. From germline, CDR1 is MNHEY and CDR2 SVGAGI. CDR3 protein: CASSYPTPGPQNQPQHF. DNA of the CDR3: TGTGCCAGCAGTTACCCTACCCCGGGACCCCAGAATCAGCCCCAGCATTTT.

This clonotype was recorded at least ten times. The V and J genes are TRBV15 and TRBJ2-7, with TRBD1 matching 10 bases. Trimming cost V 5 bases and J 3 bases; bases outside gene matches: 7. From germline, CDR1 is LNHNV and CDR2 YYDKDF (reference sequence). This CDR3 has 15 amino acids. In DNA, the CDR3 is TGTGCCACCAGCGATGGGGACAGGGGAATCTACGAGCAGTACTTC. As protein: CATSDGDRGIYEQYF.

J is TRBJ1-2 and V is TRBV28; 11 bases map to TRBD1. V was clipped by 7 bases and J by 6 bases; unmatched bases: 7. Per the germline V gene, CDR1 is MDHEN and CDR2 is SYDVKM. This CDR3 has 14 residues. CDR3 protein: CASIGTGGNNGYTF. CDR3 coding DNA: TGTGCCAGCATCGGGACAGGGGGTAATAATGGCTACACCTTC.

This clonotype came up many times. This chain uses TRBV6-5 with TRBJ2-7; TRBD2 might be the D (6 bases). Germline CDR1 and CDR2: MNHEY and SVGAGI. This CDR3 is 15 amino acids long. V was trimmed by 6 bases and J by 4 bases, leaving 19 bases between them. The DNA of the CDR3 is TGTGCCAGCAGATCAAAAAAAGCGGGCCGATACGAGCAGTACTTC. Its translation: CASRSKKAGRYEQYF.

This chain connects TRBV20-1 to TRBJ1-5; D might be TRBD1 (6 bases). The V end was cut by 3 bases, the J end by 2 bases, with 17 bases between. Per germline, CDR1 DFQATT and CDR2 SNEGSKA (reference sequence). The CDR3 extends over 16 amino acids. The CDR3 DNA sequence: TGCAGTGCTAGGGTTGACAGGCCTCGGGGCAATCAGCCCCAGCATTTT. This gives the protein CSARVDRPRGNQPQHF.

This clonotype has at least ten counts. The V call is TRBV30, the J call TRBJ2-7, with D possibly matching TRBD2 (6 bases). Germline V gene sequence: CDR1 GTSNPN, CDR2 SVGIG (reference sequence). The CDR3 is 12 amino acids. The V end lost 5 bases, the J end lost 4 bases, and 12 bases lay between the germline ends. The chain's CDR3 is CAWGSSVYEQYF. The CDR3 DNA follows: TGTGCCTGGGGTTCTAGCGTGTACGAGCAGTACTTC. The full variable domain, rest sourced from reference TRBV30 and TRBJ2-7, is SQTIHQWPATLVQPVGSPLSLECTVEGTSNPNLYWYRQAAGRGLQLLFYSVGIGQISSEVPQNLSASRPQDRQFILSSKKLLLSDSGFYLCAWGSSVYEQYFGPGTRLTVT.

The table lists this clonotype with many counts. The chain uses TRBV2 and TRBJ2-7, with unresolved D. Germline V lookup: CDR1 SNHLY, CDR2 FYNNEI. The V end lost 7 bases, the J end lost 5 bases, and 21 bases lay between the germline ends. CDR3 size: 15 residues. The CDR3 DNA follows: TGTGCCAGCAACACCCCTGTCGTCGGGTCGAACGAGCAGTACTTC. It is translated as CASNTPVVGSNEQYF.

At least ten counts were recorded for this clonotype. The chain links TRBV12-3 or TRBV12-4 to TRBJ1-2; 7 nucleotides align to TRBD1. The CDR3 consists of 13 residues. With 3 bases clipped from V and 6 bases from J, the junction kept 4 bases outside the gene matches. The CDR3 DNA sequence: TGTGCCAGCAGTTTCGCAGGGGGTCATGGCTACACCTTC. Residues: CASSFAGGHGYTF.

This clonotype was seen many times. The genes are TRBV20-1 and TRBJ1-1, with D possibly matching TRBD1 (6 bases). CDR3 length: 15 residues. In germline, CDR1 is DFQATT, CDR2 SNEGSKA (reference sequence). Trimming pared 2 bases from V and 0 bases from J, leaving 13 bases between. The CDR3 region has the DNA TGCAGTGCTAGAAATTTCGGGGGCTTGAACACTGAAGCTTTCTTT. This encodes CSARNFGGLNTEAFF.

At least ten counts were recorded for this clonotype. V usage is TRBV30 and J usage is TRBJ1-1, with D possibly matching TRBD1 (5 bases). The germline CDR1 and CDR2 sequences are GTSNPN and SVGIG (reference sequence). CDR3 length: 14 amino acids. The V and J ends lost 3 bases and 8 bases respectively, with 19 bases between them. The CDR3 is CAWRLQGSLMEAFF. The DNA of the CDR3 is TGTGCCTGGAGGTTGCAGGGAAGTCTTATGGAAGCTTTCTTT.

This clonotype was detected many times. The chain recombines TRBV2 with TRBJ2-7; TRBD2 matches at 8 bases. CDR1 and CDR2 (germline): SNHLY, FYNNEI. Losses at the gene ends were 4 bases for V and 6 bases for J; bases not matched to a gene: 11. CDR3 length: 15 residues. CDR3 sequence (DNA): TGTGCCAGCAGTGGCTTAGCGGGGTCGGCGGGCGAGCAGTACTTC. It yields the protein CASSGLAGSAGEQYF.

There are a few counts of this clonotype. The genes are TRBV29-1 and TRBJ1-6; D unresolved. The CDR3 totals 15 residues. The V end lost 7 bases, the J end lost 0 bases, and 13 bases lay between the germline ends. Germline V lookup: CDR1 SQVTM, CDR2 ANQGSEA. The DNA of the CDR3 is TGCAGCGCTAAATCTGGGCGCTCCTATAATTCACCCCTCCACTTT. Translating it yields CSAKSGRSYNSPLHF. The variable domain in full, with the rest retrieved from reference TRBV29-1 and TRBJ1-6, is SAVISQKPSRDICQRGTSLTIQCQVDSQVTMMFWYRQQPGQSLTLIATANQGSEATYESGFVIDKFPISRPNLTFSTLTVSNMSPEDSSIYLCSAKSGRSYNSPLHFGNGTRLTVT.